This T cell receptor beta chain was recovered during a study of blood T cells in healthy people across ages. General observations from the study: With unsorted PBMCs, a conclusive comparison of naive versus antigen-experienced cells was not possible.

Points on this clonotype: What it recognizes is unknown.

With each sample, at least 6 micrograms of total RNA were extracted. Germline V gives CDR1 DFQATT, CDR2 SNEGSKA (reference sequence). The CDR3 runs to 12 residues. Between the trimmed V and J ends, which lost 3 bases and 4 bases, there was a span of 9 bases. Primers used in a second PCR of roughly 6 to 11 cycles were a sample-barcoded 5' primer and a J-beta primer mix. Via MiXCR, TCRdb re-called the 5' RACE reads, giving one row per CDR3 protein. The sample has hundreds of thousands of distinct CDR3 sequences, approximately 25% seen once; the top ten hold 9.4%. The data were also submitted as part of a second study, on T cells of mothers and their children.

Sequencing input: blood. The receptor comes from a boy under 18 in good health. This rearrangement joins TRBV20-1 to TRBJ1-1; no reliable D call. CDR3 in DNA: TGCAGTGCTAGGGCTGGAGGCACTGAAGCTTTCTTT. This encodes CSARAGGTEAFF.